These T cell receptor beta chains were read from a single sample in a study of STAT5B mutations in CD4+ large granular lymphocyte leukemia. Using immunoSEQ multiplex PCR, the repertoire was profiled, and TCRdb retains in-frame clones only, with some absent. Altogether some 51,000 clones are present, about 80% being singletons, with the ten largest covering 0.35%. The specimen sequenced was CD4+ T cells from blood buffy coats. The receptors come from a human donor in good health. The CDR3 runs from the conserved cysteine through the conserved F or W. D genes are given only for firm matches. Clone sizes are given selectively: once, few, many, or a class where the clone is expanded.

v_call: TRBV11-2; d_call: NA; j_call: TRBJ1-2; clone_size: NA; cdr3_aa: CASSSNRARPYGYTF; cdr3_nt: TGTGCCAGCAGCTCTAACAGGGCCAGACCCTATGGCTACACCTTC
v_call: TRBV19; d_call: NA; j_call: TRBJ2-1; clone_size: NA; cdr3_aa: CASMRQGNSYNEQFF; cdr3_nt: TGTGCCAGTATGAGGCAGGGGAACTCCTACAATGAGCAGTTCTTC
v_call: TRBV11-2; d_call: NA; j_call: TRBJ2-4; clone_size: NA; cdr3_aa: CASSPSGGGGNIQYF; cdr3_nt: TGTGCCAGCAGCCCGAGCGGCGGAGGCGGGAACATTCAGTACTTC
v_call: TRBV2; d_call: TRBD2; j_call: TRBJ2-1; clone_size: NA; cdr3_aa: CASSESSGGANEQFF; cdr3_nt: TGTGCCAGCAGTGAAAGTAGCGGGGGGGCCAATGAGCAGTTCTTC
v_call: TRBV5-1; d_call: TRBD1; j_call: TRBJ2-1; clone_size: NA; cdr3_aa: CASSVTGTLYNEQFF; cdr3_nt: TGCGCCAGCAGCGTGACAGGGACCCTCTACAATGAGCAGTTCTTC
v_call: TRBV7-9; d_call: NA; j_call: TRBJ1-1; clone_size: NA; cdr3_aa: CASSLDMNTEAFF; cdr3_nt: TGTGCCAGCAGCCTAGATATGAACACTGAAGCTTTCTTT
v_call: TRBV19; d_call: TRBD1; j_call: TRBJ2-7; clone_size: NA; cdr3_aa: CASSIAQGVHEQYF; cdr3_nt: TGTGCCAGTAGTATAGCACAGGGGGTCCACGAGCAGTACTTC
v_call: TRBV30; d_call: NA; j_call: TRBJ2-2; clone_size: NA; cdr3_aa: CAWRGDSYTGELFF; cdr3_nt: TGTGCCTGGAGGGGAGACAGCTACACCGGGGAGCTGTTTTTT
v_call: TRBV10-3; d_call: TRBD1; j_call: TRBJ2-1; clone_size: NA; cdr3_aa: CAISEDRGNEQFF; cdr3_nt: TGTGCCATCAGCGAAGACAGGGGCAATGAGCAGTTCTTC
v_call: TRBV29-1; d_call: NA; j_call: TRBJ1-2; clone_size: NA; cdr3_aa: CSVEDWEGYGYTF; cdr3_nt: TGCAGCGTTGAAGATTGGGAAGGCTATGGCTACACCTTC
v_call: TRBV9; d_call: TRBD2; j_call: TRBJ2-1; clone_size: few; cdr3_aa: CASSVSGATYNEQFF; cdr3_nt: TGTGCCAGCAGCGTTAGCGGGGCAACGTACAATGAGCAGTTCTTC
v_call: TRBV5-1; d_call: TRBD1; j_call: TRBJ2-7; clone_size: NA; cdr3_aa: CASSLDGQGYEQYF; cdr3_nt: TGCGCCAGCAGCTTGGATGGACAGGGCTACGAGCAGTACTTC
v_call: TRBV27; d_call: NA; j_call: TRBJ2-7; clone_size: NA; cdr3_aa: CASSFSPIGTSYEQYF; cdr3_nt: TGTGCCAGCAGTTTTTCCCCCATCGGGACCTCCTACGAGCAGTACTTC
v_call: TRBV29-1; d_call: TRBD1; j_call: TRBJ1-3; clone_size: NA; cdr3_aa: CSVGSGTGASGNTIYF; cdr3_nt: TGCAGCGTCGGAAGTGGGACAGGGGCCTCTGGAAACACCATATATTTT
v_call: TRBV29-1; d_call: NA; j_call: TRBJ2-5; clone_size: NA; cdr3_aa: CSVEGGMETQYF; cdr3_nt: TGCAGCGTTGAGGGGGGAATGGAGACCCAGTACTTC
v_call: TRBV6-5; d_call: TRBD2; j_call: TRBJ2-5; clone_size: NA; cdr3_aa: CASMRGGLKETQYF; cdr3_nt: TGTGCCAGCATGCGGGGGGGATTAAAAGAGACCCAGTACTTC
v_call: TRBV10-3; d_call: TRBD2; j_call: TRBJ2-2; clone_size: NA; cdr3_aa: CAISVGLAGPNTGELFF; cdr3_nt: TGTGCCATCAGTGTCGGACTAGCGGGCCCGAACACCGGGGAGCTGTTTTTT
v_call: TRBV5-5; d_call: TRBD1; j_call: TRBJ2-7; clone_size: NA; cdr3_aa: CASSSGQAIYYEQYF; cdr3_nt: TGTGCCAGCAGCTCGGGACAGGCCATTTACTACGAGCAGTACTTC
v_call: TRBV27; d_call: TRBD1; j_call: TRBJ2-7; clone_size: NA; cdr3_aa: CANSLSGTGGKERGQYF; cdr3_nt: TGTGCCAACAGTTTATCCGGGACAGGGGGTAAAGAACGAGGGCAGTACTTC
v_call: TRBV6-6; d_call: TRBD1; j_call: TRBJ1-1; clone_size: NA; cdr3_aa: CASKTQGEGTEAFF; cdr3_nt: TGTGCCAGCAAGACACAGGGGGAGGGCACTGAAGCTTTCTTT
v_call: TRBV11-2; d_call: NA; j_call: TRBJ1-5; clone_size: NA; cdr3_aa: CASSFKVGAGDHSNQPQHF; cdr3_nt: TGTGCCAGCAGCTTCAAGGTGGGGGCAGGAGACCATAGCAATCAGCCCCAGCATTTT
v_call: TRBV29-1; d_call: TRBD1; j_call: TRBJ1-1; clone_size: NA; cdr3_aa: CSVDSGQGAPLTEAFF; cdr3_nt: TGCAGCGTTGATTCGGGACAGGGGGCTCCCCTAACTGAAGCTTTCTTT
v_call: TRBV5-4; d_call: TRBD1; j_call: TRBJ1-1; clone_size: NA; cdr3_aa: CASSSIYQGASGEAFF; cdr3_nt: TGTGCCAGCAGCTCCATATATCAGGGGGCGTCGGGTGAAGCTTTCTTT
v_call: TRBV19; d_call: NA; j_call: TRBJ2-2; clone_size: NA; cdr3_aa: CASSTYNTGELFF; cdr3_nt: TGTGCCAGTAGTACTTACAACACCGGGGAGCTGTTTTTT
v_call: TRBV2; d_call: TRBD1; j_call: TRBJ1-2; clone_size: NA; cdr3_aa: CASRGRDSSNYGYTF; cdr3_nt: TGTGCCAGCAGAGGGAGGGACAGTTCTAACTATGGCTACACCTTC
v_call: TRBV14; d_call: NA; j_call: TRBJ1-2; clone_size: NA; cdr3_aa: CASSQDAWGGGYTF; cdr3_nt: TGTGCCAGCAGCCAAGATGCCTGGGGGGGAGGCTACACCTTC
v_call: TRBV5-1; d_call: TRBD2; j_call: TRBJ2-1; clone_size: NA; cdr3_aa: CASSPQPGLAVYNEQFF; cdr3_nt: TGCGCCAGCAGCCCGCAACCGGGACTAGCGGTCTACAATGAGCAGTTCTTC
v_call: TRBV15; d_call: TRBD1; j_call: TRBJ2-5; clone_size: NA; cdr3_aa: CATSTRQGAWETQYF; cdr3_nt: TGTGCCACCAGCACCAGACAGGGGGCGTGGGAGACCCAGTACTTC
v_call: TRBV27; d_call: NA; j_call: TRBJ1-2; clone_size: NA; cdr3_aa: CASSLTGSVRDPNYGYTF; cdr3_nt: TGTGCCAGCAGTTTAACGGGTTCGGTCAGGGACCCTAACTATGGCTACACCTTC
v_call: TRBV5-1; d_call: NA; j_call: TRBJ2-7; clone_size: NA; cdr3_aa: CASSLGTVDEQYF; cdr3_nt: TGCGCCAGCAGCTTGGGTACAGTCGACGAGCAGTACTTC
v_call: TRBV7-9; d_call: TRBD1; j_call: TRBJ1-5; clone_size: NA; cdr3_aa: CASSQTGSGNQPQHF; cdr3_nt: TGTGCCAGCAGCCAGACAGGGTCAGGAAATCAGCCCCAGCATTTT
v_call: TRBV29-1; d_call: TRBD1; j_call: TRBJ1-1; clone_size: once; cdr3_aa: CSGQGQNTEAFF; cdr3_nt: TGCAGCGGACAGGGACAGAACACTGAAGCTTTCTTT
v_call: TRBV5-4; d_call: NA; j_call: TRBJ2-5; clone_size: NA; cdr3_aa: CASSLAVGTRGQYF; cdr3_nt: TGTGCCAGCAGCTTGGCAGTGGGGACGAGGGGCCAGTACTTC
v_call: TRBV28; d_call: NA; j_call: TRBJ1-3; clone_size: NA; cdr3_aa: CASSFVDTIYF; cdr3_nt: TGTGCCAGCAGTTTTGTCGACACCATATATTTT
v_call: TRBV4-2; d_call: TRBD1; j_call: TRBJ1-2; clone_size: NA; cdr3_aa: CASSLDGTGAGYGYTF; cdr3_nt: TGTGCCAGCAGCCTAGACGGGACAGGGGCAGGCTATGGCTACACCTTC
v_call: TRBV5-6; d_call: TRBD2; j_call: TRBJ2-3; clone_size: NA; cdr3_aa: CASSLYGGVSTDTQYF; cdr3_nt: TGTGCCAGCAGCTTATACGGGGGGGTTTCCACAGATACGCAGTATTTT
v_call: TRBV2; d_call: NA; j_call: TRBJ1-4; clone_size: once; cdr3_aa: CATQTTVTNEKLFF; cdr3_nt: TGTGCCACCCAAACCACAGTCACTAATGAAAAACTGTTTTTT
v_call: TRBV6-1; d_call: TRBD1; j_call: TRBJ1-3; clone_size: NA; cdr3_aa: CATQDGTGFGNTIYF; cdr3_nt: TGTGCCACTCAAGACGGGACAGGGTTCGGAAACACCATATATTTT
v_call: TRBV19; d_call: NA; j_call: TRBJ1-1; clone_size: NA; cdr3_aa: CASTDNPRNTEAFF; cdr3_nt: TGTGCCAGTACCGACAATCCCCGAAACACTGAAGCTTTCTTT
v_call: TRBV10-3; d_call: TRBD1; j_call: TRBJ1-3; clone_size: NA; cdr3_aa: CAANRGNSGNTIYF; cdr3_nt: TGTGCCGCTAACAGGGGGAACTCTGGAAACACCATATATTTT
v_call: TRBV30; d_call: NA; j_call: TRBJ2-1; clone_size: NA; cdr3_aa: CAWSPGHEQFF; cdr3_nt: TGTGCCTGGAGCCCCGGACATGAGCAGTTCTTC
v_call: TRBV2; d_call: NA; j_call: TRBJ2-7; clone_size: NA; cdr3_aa: CASSGLGTRGEQYF; cdr3_nt: TGTGCCAGCAGTGGTTTGGGGACGAGGGGCGAGCAGTACTTC
v_call: TRBV12-5; d_call: NA; j_call: TRBJ1-4; clone_size: NA; cdr3_aa: CASGLVLWGYGEKLFF; cdr3_nt: TGTGCTAGTGGTTTGGTATTGTGGGGGTATGGTGAAAAACTGTTTTTT
v_call: TRBV6-1; d_call: TRBD1; j_call: TRBJ1-5; clone_size: NA; cdr3_aa: CASSATTGGIQPQHF; cdr3_nt: TGTGCCAGCAGCGCTACGACAGGGGGTATTCAGCCCCAGCATTTT
v_call: TRBV10-3; d_call: NA; j_call: TRBJ2-1; clone_size: NA; cdr3_aa: CAISEEGRNEQFF; cdr3_nt: TGTGCCATCAGTGAAGAGGGACGGAATGAGCAGTTCTTC
v_call: TRBV5-6; d_call: NA; j_call: TRBJ1-4; clone_size: NA; cdr3_aa: CASSLAGPPGPTNEKLFF; cdr3_nt: TGTGCCAGCAGCTTGGCCGGCCCTCCAGGGCCAACTAATGAAAAACTGTTTTTT
v_call: TRBV28; d_call: NA; j_call: TRBJ1-2; clone_size: once; cdr3_aa: CASSLGGTGANYGYTF; cdr3_nt: TGTGCCAGCAGTTTAGGAGGGACCGGAGCTAACTATGGCTACACCTTC
v_call: TRBV5-3; d_call: NA; j_call: TRBJ2-7; clone_size: NA; cdr3_aa: CARSLRGPAYEQYF; cdr3_nt: TGTGCCAGAAGCCTACGCGGGCCGGCCTACGAGCAGTACTTC
v_call: TRBV25-1; d_call: TRBD2; j_call: TRBJ2-1; clone_size: once; cdr3_aa: CASNAGAYNEQFF; cdr3_nt: TGTGCCAGCAATGCGGGGGCCTACAATGAGCAGTTCTTC
v_call: TRBV15; d_call: NA; j_call: TRBJ2-7; clone_size: NA; cdr3_aa: CATSRDRVPGPHEQYF; cdr3_nt: TGTGCCACCAGCAGAGATCGGGTGCCAGGGCCCCACGAGCAGTACTTC
v_call: TRBV6-5; d_call: NA; j_call: TRBJ2-3; clone_size: once; cdr3_aa: CASSLARADTQYF; cdr3_nt: TGTGCCAGCAGCTTAGCGCGGGCAGATACGCAGTATTTT
v_call: TRBV28; d_call: NA; j_call: TRBJ1-3; clone_size: NA; cdr3_aa: CASSLESPRTIYF; cdr3_nt: TGTGCCAGCAGTTTAGAGTCGCCACGCACCATATATTTT
v_call: TRBV5-1; d_call: NA; j_call: TRBJ2-5; clone_size: once; cdr3_aa: CASSIRQFQETQYF; cdr3_nt: TGCGCCAGCAGCATACGACAGTTCCAAGAGACCCAGTACTTC
v_call: TRBV2; d_call: NA; j_call: TRBJ1-5; clone_size: few; cdr3_aa: CASTAGASNQPQHF; cdr3_nt: TGTGCCAGCACCGCGGGGGCGAGCAATCAGCCCCAGCATTTT
v_call: TRBV15; d_call: TRBD2; j_call: TRBJ2-1; clone_size: few; cdr3_aa: CATSRDTVTSGVNEQFF; cdr3_nt: TGTGCCACCAGCAGAGATACCGTGACTAGCGGGGTCAATGAGCAGTTCTTC
v_call: TRBV9; d_call: TRBD1; j_call: TRBJ1-1; clone_size: NA; cdr3_aa: CASSLGTGRGNTEAFF; cdr3_nt: TGTGCCAGCAGCTTGGGGACAGGGAGAGGAAACACTGAAGCTTTCTTT
v_call: TRBV14; d_call: TRBD1; j_call: TRBJ2-3; clone_size: NA; cdr3_aa: CASSQGTGVQRTDTQYF; cdr3_nt: TGTGCCAGCAGCCAGGGGACAGGGGTACAGCGCACAGATACGCAGTATTTT
v_call: TRBV10-1; d_call: TRBD2; j_call: TRBJ2-1; clone_size: NA; cdr3_aa: CASSGQRGGGEQFF; cdr3_nt: TGCGCCAGCAGTGGCCAGCGGGGGGGCGGTGAGCAGTTCTTC